This T cell receptor beta chain was recovered during a study of T cells after yellow fever vaccination (dated 2019 in TCRdb). For context, the study as a whole: Libraries from fractions with low cell numbers were prepared with the SMART-Seq v4 Ultra Low Input RNA kit. Two healthy male donors, one aged 18 to 30 and one aged 30 to 40 years, made up the cohort. To track T-cell clones before and after primary and booster YFV17D yellow fever vaccination, bulk TCR alpha and beta repertoires were sequenced longitudinally. Blood was collected at multiple timepoints before and after primary and secondary immunization, and bulk PBMC replicates and cell subsets were isolated.

This specimen's treatment or condition label, interpreted: live attenuated yellow fever vaccine strain. PBMCs were isolated from peripheral blood using a standard Ficoll-Paque protocol. Dynabeads CD4 and CD8 positive selection kits were used to isolate CD4 and CD8 T-cell fractions. TriZol was used to extract RNA from bulk PBMCs, from CD4 and CD8 fractions, and from dextramer-positive and dextramer-negative fractions. The CDR3 numbers 15 residues from cysteine through phenylalanine. The read is trimmed to its CDR3 DNA, 45 bases read in frame from base 1. Unmatched junction bases come to 10, with V trimmed by 6 bases and J by 5 bases. Synthesis of TCR cDNA relied on 5'RACE template switching, a step that introduced a universal primer site along with unique molecular identifiers. Priming for cDNA synthesis came from both the TCR alpha and TCR beta constant segments. Library amplification involved two PCR steps, and the second step added sample barcodes and sequencing adapters. Sequencing of the libraries was done on either Illumina HiSeq 2500 (2x100 bp) or NovaSeq (2x150 bp). The study's own analysis went as follows. MIGEC was used to demultiplex reads and collapse the reads into UMI consensus sequences, and MiXCR was used for V(D)J alignment. Vaccine-responding clonotypes were identified with edgeR using replicate PBMC samples, with FDR below 0.01 and a log2 fold change above 5 up to day 15 being required. Bulk clonotypes were assigned CD4 or CD8 identity according to which sequenced CD4 or CD8 repertoire held them at higher abundance. Clones were called with MiXCR by TCRdb after fastp trimmed the public reads at Q25, and only in-frame beta chains were retained. Every CDR3 protein is listed once, alongside the most common genes and DNA of its rows. For this entry, the V and J calls and clone size follow TCRdb and not the study's own pipeline. This sample lists about 240,000 distinct CDR3 sequences; less than 8.5% were detected once. Together, the top ten hold over 0.65% of the sample.

Remarks on this clonotype: Its antigen has not been determined. No much larger clone is present one base from it, and per-base qualities are unavailable.

Study-level results and caveats: Computational filtering was required because FACS-sorted repertoires could contain abundant contaminating clonotypes from the bulk population. A small fraction of clonotypes showed up in both the CD4 and CD8 compartments, probably as a result of convergent recombination. Most clones expanded after primary vaccination (around 96% of CD4 and 88% of CD8) were re-detected after the booster, suggesting that broad memory maintenance occurred. Compared with the primary T-cell response, the secondary T-cell response was faster but weaker, reaching its peak on day 5 rather than on day 15. Because the study included only a couple of donors, the extent to which the findings can be generalized is limited.

This clonotype originated in a young man who received the YFV17D yellow fever vaccine. Rearrangement joined TRBV12-3 or TRBV12-4 to TRBJ2-5, and 9 junctional nucleotides match TRBD1. Sequenced here: CD4+ T cells sorted from PBMCs, sampled 15 days after the yellow fever booster vaccination. The CDR3 protein: CASSNTGGNSETQYF. The nucleotide sequence reads TGTGCCAGCAGCAATACAGGGGGCAATTCGGAGACCCAGTACTTC.